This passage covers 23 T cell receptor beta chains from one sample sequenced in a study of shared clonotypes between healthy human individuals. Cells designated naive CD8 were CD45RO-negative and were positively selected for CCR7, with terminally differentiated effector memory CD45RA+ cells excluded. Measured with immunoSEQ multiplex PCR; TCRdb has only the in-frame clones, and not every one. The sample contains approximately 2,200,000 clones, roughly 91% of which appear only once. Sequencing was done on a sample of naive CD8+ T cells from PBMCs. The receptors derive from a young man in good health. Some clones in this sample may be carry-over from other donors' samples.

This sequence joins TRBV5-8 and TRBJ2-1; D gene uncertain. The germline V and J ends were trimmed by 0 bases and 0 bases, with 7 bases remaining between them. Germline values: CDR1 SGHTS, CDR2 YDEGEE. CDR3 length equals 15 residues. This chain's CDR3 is CASSLDVLSYNEQFF. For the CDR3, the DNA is TGTGCCAGCAGCTTGGATGTACTCTCCTACAATGAGCAGTTCTTC.

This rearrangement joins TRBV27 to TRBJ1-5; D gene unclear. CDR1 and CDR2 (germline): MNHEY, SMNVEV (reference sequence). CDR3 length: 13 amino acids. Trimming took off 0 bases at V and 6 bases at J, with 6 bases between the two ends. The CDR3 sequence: CASSLSGSQPQHF. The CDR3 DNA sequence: TGTGCCAGCAGTTTATCGGGCAGTCAGCCCCAGCATTTT.

Written as DNA, the CDR3 is TGCGCCAGCAGCCTACTAGCGGGAGGGCCCTACGAGCAGTACTTC. Translated: CASSLLAGGPYEQYF. The V and J genes are TRBV4-1 and TRBJ2-7; TRBD2 matches at 13 bases. V was clipped by 4 bases and J by 2 bases; unmatched bases: 2. This CDR3 has 15 amino acids. Germline V CDR1 and CDR2: MGHRA, YSYEKL.

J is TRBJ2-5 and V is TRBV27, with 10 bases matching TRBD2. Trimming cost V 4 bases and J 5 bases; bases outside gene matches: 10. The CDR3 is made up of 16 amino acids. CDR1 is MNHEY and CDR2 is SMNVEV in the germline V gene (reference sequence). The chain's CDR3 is CASSSNLAGVFETQYF. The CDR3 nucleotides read TGTGCCAGCAGTTCGAATCTAGCGGGAGTGTTTGAGACCCAGTACTTC.

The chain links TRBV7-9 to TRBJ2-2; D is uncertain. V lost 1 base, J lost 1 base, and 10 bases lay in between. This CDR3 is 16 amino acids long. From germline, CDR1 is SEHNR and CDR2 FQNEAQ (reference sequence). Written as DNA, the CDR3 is TGTGCCAGCAGCTTAGGAGGTTGGGGGAACACCGGGGAGCTGTTTTTT. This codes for CASSLGGWGNTGELFF.

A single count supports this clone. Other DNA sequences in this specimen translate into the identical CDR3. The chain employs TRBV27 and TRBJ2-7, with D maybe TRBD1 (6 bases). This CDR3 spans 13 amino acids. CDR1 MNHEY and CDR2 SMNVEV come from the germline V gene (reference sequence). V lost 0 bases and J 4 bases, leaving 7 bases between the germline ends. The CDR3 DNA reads TGTGCCAGCAGTTTATCCAGGGGATACGAGCAGTACTTC. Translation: CASSLSRGYEQYF.

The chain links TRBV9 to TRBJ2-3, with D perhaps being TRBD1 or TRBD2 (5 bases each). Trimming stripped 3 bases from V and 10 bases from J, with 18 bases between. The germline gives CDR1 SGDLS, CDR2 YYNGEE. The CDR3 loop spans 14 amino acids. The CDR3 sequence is CASSATSRDLAQYF. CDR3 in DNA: TGTGCCAGCAGCGCCACAAGCCGGGACCTGGCGCAGTATTTT.

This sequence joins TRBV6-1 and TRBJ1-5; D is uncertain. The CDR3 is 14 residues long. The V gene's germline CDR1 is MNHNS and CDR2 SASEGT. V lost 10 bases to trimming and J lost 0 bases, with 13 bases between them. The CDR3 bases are TGTGCCATTCGAGACTCATTTAGCAATCAGCCCCAGCATTTT. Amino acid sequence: CAIRDSFSNQPQHF.

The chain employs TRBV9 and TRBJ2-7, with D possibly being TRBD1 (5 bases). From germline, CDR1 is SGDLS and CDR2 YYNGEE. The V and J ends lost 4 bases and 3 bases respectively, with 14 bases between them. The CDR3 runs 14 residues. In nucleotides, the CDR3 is TGTGCCAGCAGCCCCAGCCAGGGCCACTACGAGCAGTACTTC. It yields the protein CASSPSQGHYEQYF.

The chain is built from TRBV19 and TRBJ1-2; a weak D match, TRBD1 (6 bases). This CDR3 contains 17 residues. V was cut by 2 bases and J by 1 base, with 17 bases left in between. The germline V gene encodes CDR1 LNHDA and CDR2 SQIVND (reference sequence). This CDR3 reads CASSIREQGTLNYGYTF. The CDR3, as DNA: TGTGCCAGTAGTATACGTGAACAGGGAACCCTTAACTATGGCTACACCTTC.

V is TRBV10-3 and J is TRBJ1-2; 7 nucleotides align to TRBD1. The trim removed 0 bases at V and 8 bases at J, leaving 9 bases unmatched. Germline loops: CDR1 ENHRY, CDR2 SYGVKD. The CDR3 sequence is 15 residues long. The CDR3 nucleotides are TGTGCCATCAGTGAGTCGACACAGGGGTCTCGAGGCTACACCTTC. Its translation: CAISESTQGSRGYTF.

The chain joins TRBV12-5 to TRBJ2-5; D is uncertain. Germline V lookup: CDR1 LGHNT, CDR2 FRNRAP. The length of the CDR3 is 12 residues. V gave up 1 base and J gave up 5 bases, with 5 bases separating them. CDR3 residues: CASGLDGETQYF. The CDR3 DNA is TGTGCTAGTGGTTTGGATGGGGAGACCCAGTACTTC.

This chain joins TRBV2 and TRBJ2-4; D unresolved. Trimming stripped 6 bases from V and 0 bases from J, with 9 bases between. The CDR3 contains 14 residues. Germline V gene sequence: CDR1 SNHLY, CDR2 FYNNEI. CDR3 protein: CASRGPLAKNIQYF. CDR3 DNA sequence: TGTGCCAGCAGGGGTCCGCTAGCCAAAAACATTCAGTACTTC.

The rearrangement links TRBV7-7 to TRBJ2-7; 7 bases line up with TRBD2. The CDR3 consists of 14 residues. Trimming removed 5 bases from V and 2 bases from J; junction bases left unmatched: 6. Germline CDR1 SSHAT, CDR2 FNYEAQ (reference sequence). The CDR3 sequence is CASSPGRGAYEQYF. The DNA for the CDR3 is TGTGCCAGCAGCCCAGGGAGGGGAGCCTACGAGCAGTACTTC.

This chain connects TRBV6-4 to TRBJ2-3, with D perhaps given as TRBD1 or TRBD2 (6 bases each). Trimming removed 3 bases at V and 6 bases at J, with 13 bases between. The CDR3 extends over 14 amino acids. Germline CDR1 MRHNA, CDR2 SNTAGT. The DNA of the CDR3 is TGTGCCAGCAGTGAAGGGAAAGGGGGGGATACGCAGTATTTT. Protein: CASSEGKGGDTQYF.

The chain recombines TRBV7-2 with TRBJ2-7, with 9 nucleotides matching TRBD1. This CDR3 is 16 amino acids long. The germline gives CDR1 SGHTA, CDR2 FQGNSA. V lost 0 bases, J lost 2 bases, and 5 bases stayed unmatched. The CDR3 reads CASSLAAGTGPYEQYF. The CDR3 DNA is TGTGCCAGCAGCTTAGCGGCCGGGACAGGGCCCTACGAGCAGTACTTC.

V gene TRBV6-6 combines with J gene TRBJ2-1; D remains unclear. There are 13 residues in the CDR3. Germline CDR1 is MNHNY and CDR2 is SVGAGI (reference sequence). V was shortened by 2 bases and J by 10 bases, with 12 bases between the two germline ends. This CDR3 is CASSYGYVEEQFF. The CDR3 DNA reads TGTGCCAGCAGTTACGGGTACGTGGAGGAGCAGTTCTTC.

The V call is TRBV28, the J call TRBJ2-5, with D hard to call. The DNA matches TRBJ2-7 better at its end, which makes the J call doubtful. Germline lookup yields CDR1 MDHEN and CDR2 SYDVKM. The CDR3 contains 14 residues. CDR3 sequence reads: CASSQRPNPYEQYF. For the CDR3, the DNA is TGTGCCAGCAGTCAAAGGCCTAATCCCTACGAGCAGTACTTC.

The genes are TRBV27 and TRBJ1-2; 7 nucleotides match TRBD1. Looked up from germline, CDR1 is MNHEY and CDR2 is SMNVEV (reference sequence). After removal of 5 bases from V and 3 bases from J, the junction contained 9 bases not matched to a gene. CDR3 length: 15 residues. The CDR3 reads CASSPEQGIYYGYTF. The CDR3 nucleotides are TGTGCCAGCAGTCCCGAACAGGGGATCTACTATGGCTACACCTTC.

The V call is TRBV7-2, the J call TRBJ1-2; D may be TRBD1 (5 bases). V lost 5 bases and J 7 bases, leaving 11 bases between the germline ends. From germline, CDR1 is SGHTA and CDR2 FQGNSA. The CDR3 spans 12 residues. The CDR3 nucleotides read TGTGCCAGCAGCCCCGGGGCGGGTGGCTACACCTTC. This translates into CASSPGAGGYTF.

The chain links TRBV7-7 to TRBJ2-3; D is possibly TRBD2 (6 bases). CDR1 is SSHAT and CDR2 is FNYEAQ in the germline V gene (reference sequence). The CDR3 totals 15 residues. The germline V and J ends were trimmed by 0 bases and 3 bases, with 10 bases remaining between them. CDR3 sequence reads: CASSLAGGWTDTQYF. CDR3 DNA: TGTGCCAGCAGCTTAGCGGGAGGTTGGACAGATACGCAGTATTTT.

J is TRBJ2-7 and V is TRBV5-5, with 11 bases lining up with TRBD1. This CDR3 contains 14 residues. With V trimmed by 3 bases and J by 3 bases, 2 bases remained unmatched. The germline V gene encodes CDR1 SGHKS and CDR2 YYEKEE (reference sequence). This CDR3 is CASSWGQGGYEQYF. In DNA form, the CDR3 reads TGTGCCAGCAGCTGGGGACAGGGGGGCTACGAGCAGTACTTC.

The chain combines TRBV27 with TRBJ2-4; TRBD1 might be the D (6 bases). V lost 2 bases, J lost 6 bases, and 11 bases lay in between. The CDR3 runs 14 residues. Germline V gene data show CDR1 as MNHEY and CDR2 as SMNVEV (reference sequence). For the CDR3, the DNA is TGTGCCAGCAGTTTAGCAGGGGAGAGAAACATTCAGTACTTC. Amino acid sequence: CASSLAGERNIQYF.